The source of this T cell receptor beta chain is a study of blood T cell repertoires in COVID-19 (dated by TCRdb to 2020 to 2021). For the study in its entirety: Samples covering the acute and convalescent phases of COVID-19 were provided by collaborators in the United States, Italy and Spain. Subjects who had been exposed to COVID-19, were actively infected with it, or had recovered from it provided the deeply sampled blood TCRbeta repertoires that made up the dataset. Sample metadata almost always included a de-identified subject ID, COVID-19 status, age in years and sex. The repertoires were released in a freely available public database meant as a resource for research on the immune response to SARS-CoV-2. Where available, HLA class I and class II types were taken from metadata supplied by the sample provider and were not determined by assay-based typing. The material from the prospective study consisted of cDNA or gDNA derived from T cells, B-cell-depleted T cells, or PBMCs. The samples were drawn from the first 160 participants of the ongoing ImmuneRACE study and from roughly 1,300 subjects provided by 6 global collaborators. The paper's findings and limits, for the study overall: The quantity of clinical and demographic metadata differed by source and by participant and was supplied without curation.

Enrolling through a virtual design, the prospective study's participants ranged in age from roughly 18 to 95 years and lived across some 23 United States geographic areas. In the prospective study, participants were assigned to cohorts based on the clinical history participants reported in a screening survey and a study questionnaire. Recovered participants in ImmuneRACE Cohort 3 were defined by two consecutive negative NP/OP PCR tests, clearance by a healthcare professional, or resolution of symptoms. In the prospective study, mobile phlebotomists collected whole blood, serum and a nasopharyngeal or oropharyngeal swab from each participant. Additional blood draws and questionnaires over an approximately two-month period could optionally be provided by prospective study participants. Before DNA extraction, blood samples from the prospective study were shipped at room temperature or frozen. V loses 2 bases, J loses 7 bases, and the germline ends lie 14 bases apart. Taken from cysteine to phenylalanine, the CDR3 has 15 residues. Only the CDR3 part of the read is kept: 45 bases, read in frame from the first base. Looking up the germline V gene yields CDR1 MGHDK and CDR2 SYGVNS.

TCRbeta CDR3 regions were amplified from genomic DNA by means of the immunoSEQ Assay, a bias-controlled multiplex PCR. As for how the authors treated the data: Within the assay, amplification of reference gene primers was used to estimate how many nucleated cells each sample contained. To quantify the absolute abundance of each unique TCRbeta CDR3 rearrangement, sequence reads were collapsed and filtered. For each sample, productive Simpson clonality was calculated by taking the square root of Simpson's diversity index across productive rearrangements. Entries here come from immuneACCESS through TCRdb and include only in-frame sequences with V and J called. Some clones fail to appear in such tables; in the studies checked, an unresolved V gene covers under half of the shortfall, and the cause of the remainder is unknown. V, J and clone size are taken as reported in that table, and D and trimming were inferred from the DNA itself. The sample yields a few hundred thousand clones; approximately 92% were counted once. Around a sixth of the sample lies in the top ten.

To note about this clone: The target of this receptor is not known. No quality values exist for individual bases; no much larger clone is one base distant.

The TCR originated in a woman in her twenties or thirties who had recovered from COVID-19. The receptor chain draws on TRBV25-1 and TRBJ1-4, with the D gene not confidently named. Sequences were obtained from PBMCs or T cells enriched from blood (not recorded which). The CDR3 region has the sequence CASSEPGSTREKLFF. DNA sequence: TGTGCCAGCAGTGAACCGGGATCAACTCGTGAAAAACTGTTTTTT. With the portions outside the CDR3 filled from the reference TRBV25-1 and TRBJ1-4 genes, the complete variable region becomes EADIYQTPRYLVIGTGKKITLECSQTMGHDKMYWYQQDPGMELHLIHYSYGVNSTEKGDLSSESTVSRIRTEHFPLTLESARPSHTSQYLCASSEPGSTREKLFFGSGTQLSVL.